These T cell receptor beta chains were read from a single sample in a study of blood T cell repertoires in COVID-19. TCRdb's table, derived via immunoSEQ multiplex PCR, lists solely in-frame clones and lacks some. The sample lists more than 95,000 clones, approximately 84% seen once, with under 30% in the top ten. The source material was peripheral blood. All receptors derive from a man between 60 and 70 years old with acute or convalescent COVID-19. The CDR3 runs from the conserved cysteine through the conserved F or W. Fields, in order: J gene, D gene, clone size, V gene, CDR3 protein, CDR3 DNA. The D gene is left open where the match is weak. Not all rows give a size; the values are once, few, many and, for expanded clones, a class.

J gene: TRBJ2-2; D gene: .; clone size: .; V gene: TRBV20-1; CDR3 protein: CSASRPSRNTGELFF; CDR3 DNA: TGCAGTGCTAGTCGTCCTAGTCGGAACACCGGGGAGCTGTTTTTT
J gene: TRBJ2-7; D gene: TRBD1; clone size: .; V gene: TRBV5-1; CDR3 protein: CASSRGQGYYEQYF; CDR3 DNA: TGCGCCAGCAGCAGAGGACAGGGCTACTACGAGCAGTACTTC
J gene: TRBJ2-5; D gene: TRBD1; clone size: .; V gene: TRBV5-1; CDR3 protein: CASSSPGQGVQTQYF; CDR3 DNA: TGCGCCAGCAGCTCGCCCGGACAGGGGGTACAGACCCAGTACTTC
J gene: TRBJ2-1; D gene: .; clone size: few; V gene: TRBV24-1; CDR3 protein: CATSDLGKGSYNEQFF; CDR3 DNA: TGTGCCACCAGTGATTTGGGAAAGGGGTCCTACAATGAGCAGTTCTTC
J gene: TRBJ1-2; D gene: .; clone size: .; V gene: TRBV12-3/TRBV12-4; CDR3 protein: CASSFRKRVAHTF; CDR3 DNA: TGTGCCAGCAGTTTCAGGAAGAGGGTCGCTCACACCTTC
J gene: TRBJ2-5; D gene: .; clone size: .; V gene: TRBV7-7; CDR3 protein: CASSLAYQETQYF; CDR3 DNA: TGTGCTAGCAGCTTAGCCTACCAAGAGACCCAGTACTTC
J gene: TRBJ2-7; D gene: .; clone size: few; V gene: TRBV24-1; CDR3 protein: CATSDSARPGVAYEQYF; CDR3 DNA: TGTGCCACCAGTGATTCGGCCCGCCCGGGGGTTGCCTACGAGCAGTACTTC
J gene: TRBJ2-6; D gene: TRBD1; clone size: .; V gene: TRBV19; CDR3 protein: CASRPGQGATGANVLTF; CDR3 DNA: TGTGCCAGTAGGCCGGGACAGGGGGCTACTGGGGCCAACGTCCTGACTTTC
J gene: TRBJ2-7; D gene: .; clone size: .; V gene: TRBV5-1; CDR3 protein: CASRTTRESPYEQYF; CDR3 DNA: TGCGCCAGCAGAACGACTAGGGAGAGTCCCTACGAGCAGTACTTC
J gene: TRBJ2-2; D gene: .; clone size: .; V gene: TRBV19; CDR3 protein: CASSMGFRGTGELFF; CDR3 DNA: TGTGCCAGTAGTATGGGGTTCCGGGGCACCGGGGAGCTGTTTTTT
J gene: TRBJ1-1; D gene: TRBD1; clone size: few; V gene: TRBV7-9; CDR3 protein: CASSLGQGDTEAFF; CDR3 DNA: TGTGCCAGCAGCTTAGGACAGGGGGACACTGAAGCTTTCTTT
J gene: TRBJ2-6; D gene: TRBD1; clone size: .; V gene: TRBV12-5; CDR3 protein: CASGLGGQGATGANVLTF; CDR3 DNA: TGTGCTAGTGGTTTGGGTGGACAGGGGGCAACTGGGGCCAACGTCCTGACTTTC
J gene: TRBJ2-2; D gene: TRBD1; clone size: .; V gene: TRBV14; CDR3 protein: CASSPDRGSIYTGELFF; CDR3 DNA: TGTGCCAGCAGCCCGGACAGGGGATCCATCTACACCGGGGAGCTGTTTTTT
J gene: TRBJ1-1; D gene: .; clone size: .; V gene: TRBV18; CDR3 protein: CASSPRPATMNTEAFF; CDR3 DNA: TGTGCCAGCTCACCACGGCCAGCGACCATGAACACTGAAGCTTTCTTT
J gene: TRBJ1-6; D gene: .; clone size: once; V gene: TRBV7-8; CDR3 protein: CASSPRGAPYNSPLHF; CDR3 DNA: TGTGCCAGCAGCCCCCGGGGGGCCCCCTATAATTCACCCCTCCACTTT
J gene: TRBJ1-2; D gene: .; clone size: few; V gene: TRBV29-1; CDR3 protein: CSVVRGVSAFNYGYTF; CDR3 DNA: TGCAGCGTTGTAAGAGGCGTCTCGGCTTTCAACTATGGCTACACCTTC
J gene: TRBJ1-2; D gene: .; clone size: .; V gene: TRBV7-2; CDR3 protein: CASSLDVTVYGYTF; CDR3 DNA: TGTGCCAGCAGCTTAGATGTCACAGTATATGGCTACACCTTC
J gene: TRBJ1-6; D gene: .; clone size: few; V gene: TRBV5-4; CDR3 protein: CASTTGGGNSPLHF; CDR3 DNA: TGTGCCAGCACCACCGGGGGTGGAAATTCACCCCTCCACTTT
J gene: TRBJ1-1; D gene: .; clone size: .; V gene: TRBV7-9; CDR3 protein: CATTAYAPPSNTEAFF; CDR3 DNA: TGTGCCACCACAGCCTACGCACCCCCTTCGAACACTGAAGCTTTCTTT
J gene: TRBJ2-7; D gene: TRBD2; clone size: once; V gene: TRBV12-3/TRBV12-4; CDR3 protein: CASSLGLAVEQYF; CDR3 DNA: TGTGCCAGCAGTTTAGGACTAGCAGTCGAGCAGTACTTC
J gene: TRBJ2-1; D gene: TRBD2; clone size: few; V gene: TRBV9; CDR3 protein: CASSTRTSGGSYNEQFF; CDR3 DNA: TGTGCCAGCAGCACCCGGACTAGCGGGGGCTCCTACAATGAGCAGTTCTTC
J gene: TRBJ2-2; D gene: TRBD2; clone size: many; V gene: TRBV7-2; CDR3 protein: CASSFPGLAGEGSGELFF; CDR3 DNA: TGTGCCAGCAGCTTCCCGGGACTAGCGGGAGAGGGGAGCGGGGAGCTGTTTTTT
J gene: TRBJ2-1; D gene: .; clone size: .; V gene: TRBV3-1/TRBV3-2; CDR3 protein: CASSQGTMGNEQFF; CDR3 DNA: TGTGCCAGCAGCCAAGGGACAATGGGAAATGAGCAGTTCTTC
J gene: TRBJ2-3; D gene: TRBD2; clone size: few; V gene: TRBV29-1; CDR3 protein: CSVAGRSTSTDTQYF; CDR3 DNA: TGCAGCGTAGCGGGACGCAGTACTAGCACAGATACGCAGTATTTT
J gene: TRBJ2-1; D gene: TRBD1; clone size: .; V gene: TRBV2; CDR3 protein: CASSRDRGNNEQFF; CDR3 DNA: TGTGCCAGCAGCCGGGACAGGGGCAACAATGAGCAGTTCTTC
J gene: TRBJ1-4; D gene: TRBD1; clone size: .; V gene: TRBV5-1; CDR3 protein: CASSRSGTGGEKLFF; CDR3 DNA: TGCGCCAGCAGCCGTTCCGGGACAGGGGGTGAAAAACTGTTTTTT
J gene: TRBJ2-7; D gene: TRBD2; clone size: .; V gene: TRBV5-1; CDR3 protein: CASSLTSGSAEQYF; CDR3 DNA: TGCGCCAGCAGCTTGACGAGCGGGAGCGCCGAGCAGTACTTC
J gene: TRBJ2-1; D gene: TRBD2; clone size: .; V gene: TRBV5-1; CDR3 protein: CASSWGTSGNEQFF; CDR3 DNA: TGCGCCAGCAGCTGGGGGACTAGCGGAAATGAGCAGTTCTTC
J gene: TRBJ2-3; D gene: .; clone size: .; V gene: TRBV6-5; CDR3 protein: CASSSPGIRNTQYF; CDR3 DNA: TGTGCCAGCAGTTCCCCGGGGATTAGAAATACGCAGTATTTT
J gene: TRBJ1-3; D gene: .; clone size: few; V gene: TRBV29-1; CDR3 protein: CSTGEGNTIYF; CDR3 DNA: TGCAGCACCGGGGAGGGAAACACCATATATTTT
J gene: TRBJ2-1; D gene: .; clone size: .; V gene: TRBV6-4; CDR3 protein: CASSAGSYNEQFF; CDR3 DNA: TGTGCCAGCAGTGCCGGGAGCTACAATGAGCAGTTCTTC
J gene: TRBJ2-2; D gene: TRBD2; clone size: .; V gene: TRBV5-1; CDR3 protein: CATSHTLGGGAGAGELFF; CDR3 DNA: TGCGCCACCAGCCACACCTTGGGCGGGGGGGCCGGAGCCGGGGAGCTGTTTTTT
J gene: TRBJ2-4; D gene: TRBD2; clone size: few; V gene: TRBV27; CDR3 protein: CASSFLAGGPGNIQYF; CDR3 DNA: TGTGCCAGCAGTTTTCTAGCGGGAGGGCCGGGAAACATTCAGTACTTC
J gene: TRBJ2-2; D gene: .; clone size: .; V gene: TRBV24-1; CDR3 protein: CATGRTVKSNTGELFF; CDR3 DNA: TGTGCCACCGGCCGGACAGTAAAATCGAACACCGGGGAGCTGTTTTTT
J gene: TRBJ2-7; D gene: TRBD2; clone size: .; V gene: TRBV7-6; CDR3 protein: CASSLDRGGTSRHEQYF; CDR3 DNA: TGTGCCAGCAGCTTAGATCGGGGGGGGACTAGTAGACACGAGCAGTACTTC
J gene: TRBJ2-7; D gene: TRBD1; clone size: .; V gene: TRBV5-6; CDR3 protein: CASSSGTGLYEQYF; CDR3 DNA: TGTGCCAGCAGCTCCGGGACAGGGCTATACGAGCAGTACTTC
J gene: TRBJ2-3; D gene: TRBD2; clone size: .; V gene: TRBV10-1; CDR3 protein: CASSEARSGRAPDTQYF; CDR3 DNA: TGCGCCAGCAGTGAAGCTCGTAGCGGGAGGGCCCCCGATACGCAGTATTTT
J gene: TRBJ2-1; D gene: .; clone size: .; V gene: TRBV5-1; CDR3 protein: CASSLAPTDYNEQFF; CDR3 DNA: TGCGCCAGCAGCTTGGCCCCGACAGACTACAATGAGCAGTTCTTC
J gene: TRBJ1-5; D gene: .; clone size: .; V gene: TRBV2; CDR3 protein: CASKVAEGNQPQHF; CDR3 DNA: TGTGCCAGCAAAGTGGCGGAGGGCAATCAGCCCCAGCATTTT
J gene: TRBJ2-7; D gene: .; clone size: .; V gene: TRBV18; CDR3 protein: CASSPLRRGPSSSYEQYF; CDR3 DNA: TGTGCCAGCTCACCCCTTAGGCGGGGGCCCAGTAGCAGTTACGAGCAGTACTTC
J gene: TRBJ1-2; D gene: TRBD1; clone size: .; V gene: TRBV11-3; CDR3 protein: CASSLDSGGYGYTF; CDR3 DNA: TGTGCCAGCAGCTTAGACTCAGGGGGCTATGGCTACACCTTC
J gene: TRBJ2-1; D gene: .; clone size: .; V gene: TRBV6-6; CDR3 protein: CASRPAGNEQFF; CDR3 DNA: TGTGCCAGCAGGCCTGCCGGCAATGAGCAGTTCTTC
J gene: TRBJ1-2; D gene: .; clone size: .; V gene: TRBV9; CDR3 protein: CASSVTPGGDGYTF; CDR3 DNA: TGTGCCAGCAGCGTAACTCCGGGGGGTGATGGCTACACCTTC
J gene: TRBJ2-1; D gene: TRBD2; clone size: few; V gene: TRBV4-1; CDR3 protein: CASSHGLAGENEQFF; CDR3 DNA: TGCGCCAGCAGCCACGGACTAGCGGGAGAGAATGAGCAGTTCTTC
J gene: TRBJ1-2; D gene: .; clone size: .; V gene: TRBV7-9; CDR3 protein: CASSPSHTF; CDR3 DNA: TGTGCCAGCAGCCCCTCTCACACCTTC
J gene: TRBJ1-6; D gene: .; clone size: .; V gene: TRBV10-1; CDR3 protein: CASSGYSRPPLHF; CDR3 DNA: TGCGCCAGCAGTGGCTACTCCCGTCCACCCCTCCACTTT
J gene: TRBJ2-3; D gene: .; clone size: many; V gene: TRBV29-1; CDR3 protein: CSVPRDWVTDTQYF; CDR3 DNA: TGCAGCGTCCCCAGGGATTGGGTCACAGATACGCAGTATTTT
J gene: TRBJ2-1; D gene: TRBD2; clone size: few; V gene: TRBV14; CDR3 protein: CASSHSWGLAVNNEQFF; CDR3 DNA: TGTGCCAGCAGCCATTCCTGGGGACTAGCGGTTAACAATGAGCAGTTCTTC
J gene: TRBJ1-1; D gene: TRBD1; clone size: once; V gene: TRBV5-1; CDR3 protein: CASSLFRPRDRGPNTEAFF; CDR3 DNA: TGCGCCAGCAGCTTGTTTCGGCCCCGGGACAGGGGGCCGAACACTGAAGCTTTCTTT
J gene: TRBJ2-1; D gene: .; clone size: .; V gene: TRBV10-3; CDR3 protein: CAISGVGVGYNEQFF; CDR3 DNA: TGTGCCATCAGTGGGGTCGGGGTGGGATACAATGAGCAGTTCTTC
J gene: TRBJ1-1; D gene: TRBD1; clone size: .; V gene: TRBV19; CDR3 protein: CASSTNRGGNTEAFF; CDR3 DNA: TGTGCCAGTAGTACCAACAGGGGGGGGAACACTGAAGCTTTCTTT
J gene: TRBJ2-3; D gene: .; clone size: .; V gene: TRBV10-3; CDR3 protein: CAFGDIGDTQYF; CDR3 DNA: TGTGCCTTCGGGGACATCGGAGATACGCAGTATTTT
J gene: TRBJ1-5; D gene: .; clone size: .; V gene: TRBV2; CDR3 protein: CASSELGGGSGQPQHF; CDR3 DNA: TGTGCCAGCAGTGAACTCGGTGGGGGGTCGGGTCAGCCCCAGCATTTT
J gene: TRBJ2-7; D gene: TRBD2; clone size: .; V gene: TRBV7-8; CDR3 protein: CATSPGRGRRRGAISEQYF; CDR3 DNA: TGTGCCACCTCACCCGGGCGGGGGAGAAGGCGCGGGGCAATCTCAGAGCAGTACTTC
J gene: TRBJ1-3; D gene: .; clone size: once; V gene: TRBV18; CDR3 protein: CASSSQDFSGNTIYF; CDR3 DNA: TGTGCCAGCTCATCCCAGGACTTCTCTGGAAACACCATATATTTT